This T cell receptor beta chain was recovered during a study of blood T cells in healthy people across ages. Peripheral blood from each donor was collected in a volume of approximately 9.5 milliliters. PBMCs were isolated at a quantity of at least 6.5 million per sample. Primed by a sample-barcoded 5' primer and a J-beta primer mix, a second PCR proceeded for 7 to 11 cycles. The authors tagged each cDNA molecule using a template-switch adaptor with 12 random nucleotides. TCRdb re-analysed the 5' RACE reads in MiXCR, keeping a single row per CDR3 protein. The sample shows roughly 680,000 distinct CDR3 sequences, roughly 49% of them seen only once. CDR1 and CDR2 from the germline V gene are MDHEN and SYDVKM. The CDR3 is 14 amino acids.

The sequence came from a woman aged 55 to 70 in good health. What was sequenced was blood. The chain joins TRBV28 to TRBJ2-7, with 9 positions matching TRBD2. The J call may be mistaken, given a closer DNA end match to TRBJ2-4. CDR3 nucleotides: TGTGCCATAATGGATAGCGGGAGCAAAAACATTCAGTACTTC. This sequence encodes CAIMDSGSKNIQYF.